This entry lists 30 T cell receptor beta chains sequenced from one sample in a study of cytomegalovirus exposure and HLA in healthy donors. Repertoires were generated with immunoSEQ multiplex PCR, while TCRdb's copy carries only in-frame clones and drops some. The table has tens of thousands of clones, about 95% seen once. Sequences were obtained from PBMCs. Receptors originate from a woman younger than 30 in good health and CMV-seronegative.

V gene TRBV25-1 combines with J gene TRBJ2-2, with 9 positions matching TRBD2. This CDR3 is 13 amino acids long. Germline CDR1 is MGHDK and CDR2 is SYGVNS. The V and J ends lost 6 bases and 6 bases, in that order; junction bases with no gene match: 2. The CDR3 DNA reads as TGTGCCAGCAGGACTAGCGGTGCCGGGGAGCTGTTTTTT. Its protein is CASRTSGAGELFF.

The rearrangement joins TRBV5-4 to TRBJ2-3; D gene ambiguous. With 0 bases removed from V and 2 bases from J, the gap between germline ends came to 7 bases. CDR1 is SGHNT and CDR2 is YYREEE in the germline V gene (reference sequence). This CDR3 is 14 amino acids long. The CDR3 region has the DNA TGTGCCAGCAGCTTGGTCACCTACACAGATACGCAGTATTTT. This codes for CASSLVTYTDTQYF.

The chain joins TRBV27 to TRBJ1-5; the D is unclear. The CDR3 loop spans 13 amino acids. Germline values: CDR1 MNHEY, CDR2 SMNVEV (reference sequence). V was shortened by 3 bases and J by 6 bases, with 9 bases between the two germline ends. As DNA, the CDR3 is TGTGCCAGCAGTTTCCTCGGGAGTCAGCCCCAGCATTTT. Translation: CASSFLGSQPQHF.

V usage is TRBV5-1 and J usage is TRBJ2-2, with a possible D match to TRBD1 (6 bases). The germline CDR1 and CDR2 sequences are SGHRS and YFSETQ. The CDR3 loop spans 18 amino acids. The V gene lost 3 bases and the J gene lost 3 bases, with 21 bases spanning the gap. CDR3 in amino acids: CASSSGHTRRDYTGELFF. CDR3 nucleotide sequence: TGCGCCAGCAGCTCGGGACACACGAGGCGAGATTACACCGGGGAGCTGTTTTTT.

This chain links TRBV27 with TRBJ1-2; D is undetermined. The CDR3 length is 15 residues. Germline V gene data show CDR1 as MNHEY and CDR2 as SMNVEV (reference sequence). Trimming removed 0 bases at V and 4 bases at J, with 12 bases between. The CDR3 bases are TGTGCCAGCAGTTTATCGACAATCGGCCTCTATGGCTACACCTTC. It specifies CASSLSTIGLYGYTF.

This clone came up once. The J gene is TRBJ2-5, the V gene TRBV19; possibly TRBD2 for D (6 bases). V was cut by 4 bases and J by 4 bases, with 10 bases left in between. Germline CDR1 reads LNHDA; CDR2 reads SQIVND (reference sequence). The CDR3 has 13 amino acids. The CDR3 region is CASSRSGVETQYF. The CDR3 region has the DNA TGTGCCAGTAGTAGGTCGGGAGTAGAGACCCAGTACTTC. The complete variable domain, with remaining parts taken from reference TRBV19 and TRBJ2-5, reads DGGITQSPKYLFRKEGQNVTLSCEQNLNHDAMYWYRQDPGQGLRLIYYSQIVNDFQKGDIAEGYSVSREKKESFPLTVTSAQKNPTAFYLCASSRSGVETQYFGPGTRLLVL.

This chain uses TRBV6-1 with TRBJ1-3, with a weak D call TRBD1 (6 bases). Germline V gene lookup returns CDR1 MNHNS and CDR2 SASEGT. CDR3 size: 16 residues. Between the trimmed V and J ends, which lost 2 bases and 2 bases, there was a span of 13 bases. This CDR3 reads CASSELQGPPGNTIYF. CDR3 coding DNA: TGTGCCAGCAGTGAACTCCAGGGGCCGCCTGGAAACACCATATATTTT.

The chain is built from TRBV5-1 and TRBJ1-2, with 7 bases matching TRBD1. J gave up 5 bases and V 4 bases, and 5 bases lay outside the gene matches. The CDR3 is 13 residues long. The germline CDR1 and CDR2 sequences are SGHRS and YFSETQ. This CDR3 is CASSPDRVYGYTF. CDR3 nucleotide sequence: TGCGCCAGCAGCCCAGACAGGGTATATGGCTACACCTTC.

This clone is a singleton in its sample. The V gene is TRBV7-9, the J gene TRBJ1-4; no reliable D call. The CDR3 loop spans 16 amino acids. Germline CDR1 is SEHNR and CDR2 is FQNEAQ (reference sequence). The V end lost 5 bases, the J end lost 0 bases, and 13 bases lay between the germline ends. The CDR3 sequence: CASSPRGIATNEKLFF. The CDR3 DNA reads as TGTGCCAGCAGCCCTAGAGGGATCGCAACTAATGAAAAACTGTTTTTT. The variable domain in full, with the rest retrieved from reference TRBV7-9 and TRBJ1-4, is DTGVSQNPRHKITKRGQNVTFRCDPISEHNRLYWYRQTLGQGPEFLTYFQNEAQLEKSRLLSDRFSAERPKGSFSTLEIQRTEQGDSAMYLCASSPRGIATNEKLFFGSGTQLSVL.

CDR3 DNA sequence: TGTGCCAGCAGTTCGTCGTTTGGCCGGGGAAAAGAGACCCAGTACTTC. Translation: CASSSSFGRGKETQYF. The chain uses TRBV27 and TRBJ2-5; possible D gene TRBD2, 5 bases. Trimming left V 4 bases short and J 3 bases short, with 18 bases between. CDR1 MNHEY and CDR2 SMNVEV come from the germline V gene (reference sequence). The CDR3 covers 16 residues.

The rearrangement uses TRBV10-2 and TRBJ1-3, with D possibly being TRBD1 (6 bases). There are 13 residues in the CDR3. Germline-derived CDR1 and CDR2 are WSHSY and SAAADI. V lost 3 bases and J 3 bases, leaving 6 bases between the germline ends. This CDR3 reads CASSDRGGNTIYF. DNA for the CDR3: TGCGCCAGCAGTGACAGGGGTGGAAACACCATATATTTT.

The chain couples TRBV10-3 to TRBJ2-7; D gene unclear. CDR3 length: 12 residues. V lost 3 bases and J lost 2, with 5 bases in between. Germline CDR1 and CDR2: ENHRY and SYGVKD. The CDR3 spells CAISDRAYEQYF. DNA for the CDR3: TGTGCCATCAGTGACCGGGCCTACGAGCAGTACTTC.

The chain is built from TRBV14 and TRBJ1-1, with unresolved D. The CDR3 contains 14 residues. The germline gives CDR1 SGHDN, CDR2 FVKESK. V dropped 6 bases and J dropped 1 base, with 12 bases sitting between them. The CDR3 protein is CASSGGGPNTEAFF. In DNA, the CDR3 is TGTGCCAGCAGTGGAGGCGGTCCGAACACTGAAGCTTTCTTT.

The chain links TRBV5-4 to TRBJ1-1; no clear D. The CDR3 is made up of 14 amino acids. CDR1 SGHNT and CDR2 YYREEE come from the germline V gene (reference sequence). V was trimmed by 4 bases and J by 1 base, leaving 11 bases between them. CDR3 DNA: TGTGCCAGCAGCCTAACGAAACGGAACACTGAAGCTTTCTTT. Protein: CASSLTKRNTEAFF.

The chain is built from TRBV25-1 and TRBJ2-5; D remains unclear. The germline V gene encodes CDR1 MGHDK and CDR2 SYGVNS. CDR3 size: 13 residues. The ends were cut back, 3 bases at V and 5 bases at J, with 10 bases in the middle. In nucleotides, the CDR3 is TGTGCCAGCAGTGATACTCTCCCTGAGACCCAGTACTTC. Protein sequence: CASSDTLPETQYF.

This chain links TRBV7-9 with TRBJ2-5, with D perhaps matching TRBD1 (6 bases). Trimming removed 7 bases at V and 0 bases at J, with 9 bases between. Germline V gene sequence: CDR1 SEHNR, CDR2 FQNEAQ (reference sequence). This CDR3 comprises 13 residues. CDR3 sequence: CASTTGYQETQYF. The CDR3 nucleotides read TGTGCCAGCACCACAGGGTACCAAGAGACCCAGTACTTC.

This chain links TRBV20-1 with TRBJ2-2; a possible D gene is TRBD2 (5 bases). V was trimmed by 5 bases and J by 8 bases, leaving 9 bases between them. Germline V gene sequence: CDR1 DFQATT, CDR2 SNEGSKA (reference sequence). This CDR3 contains 11 residues. CDR3 sequence reads: CSAREGGELFF. The CDR3 DNA reads TGCAGTGCTCGGGAAGGTGGGGAGCTGTTTTTT.

V usage is TRBV19 and J usage is TRBJ2-5; D possibly corresponds to TRBD1 (5 bases). This CDR3 is 13 amino acids long. The V end lost 8 bases, the J end lost 0 bases, and 10 bases lay between the germline ends. Germline assignment: CDR1 LNHDA and CDR2 SQIVND (reference sequence). CDR3 bases: TGTGCCAGTCAACAGGTGGACCAAGAGACCCAGTACTTC. Translated: CASQQVDQETQYF.

The chain has TRBV6-1 and TRBJ2-7; D remains ambiguous. The germline gives CDR1 MNHNS, CDR2 SASEGT. V was trimmed by 4 bases and J by 7 bases, leaving 8 bases between them. The CDR3 is 11 residues long. This chain's CDR3 is CASSGMREQYF. The CDR3 bases are TGTGCCAGCAGTGGCATGAGGGAGCAGTACTTC.

The chain's CDR3 is CASAWGGRETQYF. Here the CDR3 DNA reads TGTGCCAGCGCCTGGGGGGGGCGAGAGACCCAGTACTTC. The chain combines TRBV7-9 with TRBJ2-5; D is possibly TRBD2 (7 bases). Germline CDR1 SEHNR, CDR2 FQNEAQ (reference sequence). There are 13 residues in the CDR3. V lost 8 bases and J 4 bases, leaving 14 bases between the germline ends.

This clone was recorded once. V and J are TRBV15 and TRBJ2-7; 8 bases fit TRBD2. The V and J ends lost 0 bases and 8 bases, in that order; junction bases with no gene match: 6. CDR1 is LNHNV, CDR2 YYDKDF, per germline (reference sequence). CDR3 length equals 14 residues. CDR3 sequence reads: CATSRDRGGSKQYF. The CDR3 DNA reads TGTGCCACCAGCAGAGATCGGGGGGGGTCCAAGCAGTACTTC.

The V call is TRBV7-9, the J call TRBJ2-1; the match to TRBD2 covers 12 bases. The CDR3 extends over 17 amino acids. The J segment lost 0 bases and the V segment lost 5 bases, leaving 5 bases of the junction unmatched. Looked up from germline, CDR1 is SEHNR and CDR2 is FQNEAQ (reference sequence). The CDR3 sequence: CASSPRTSGTSYNEQFF. The CDR3 coding sequence is TGTGCCAGCAGCCCGCGGACTAGCGGGACCTCCTACAATGAGCAGTTCTTC. The full variable domain, its missing parts supplied by reference TRBV7-9 and TRBJ2-1, is DTGVSQNPRHKITKRGQNVTFRCDPISEHNRLYWYRQTLGQGPEFLTYFQNEAQLEKSRLLSDRFSAERPKGSFSTLEIQRTEQGDSAMYLCASSPRTSGTSYNEQFFGPGTRLTVL.

The V and J genes are TRBV27 and TRBJ1-2, with TRBD1 as a possible D gene (5 bases). The CDR3 totals 14 residues. Germline-derived CDR1 and CDR2 are MNHEY and SMNVEV (reference sequence). Trimming cost V 3 bases and J 7 bases, with 15 bases left between them. DNA for the CDR3: TGTGCCAGCAGTTTCCCAGGAGGGAGGGGTGGCTACACCTTC. It encodes CASSFPGGRGGYTF.

This rearrangement joins TRBV10-2 to TRBJ2-7; the match to TRBD1 covers 7 bases. The CDR3 sequence is 12 residues long. Germline trimming cut 2 bases from V and 6 bases from J; bases unmatched to any gene: 1. From germline, CDR1 is WSHSY and CDR2 SAAADI. This CDR3 reads CASSEDRVEQYF. The CDR3 DNA follows: TGCGCCAGCAGTGAGGACAGGGTCGAGCAGTACTTC.

The V call is TRBV5-1, the J call TRBJ2-1, with 16 bases aligning to TRBD2. This CDR3 region has 15 residues. J gave up 9 bases and V 2 bases, and 2 bases lay outside the gene matches. Germline CDR1 reads SGHRS; CDR2 reads YFSETQ. CDR3 in DNA: TGCGCCAGCAGCTTCGGGACTAGCGGGGGGGGTGAGCAGTTCTTC. Its protein is CASSFGTSGGGEQFF.

The chain employs TRBV10-3 and TRBJ2-3; no clear D. V lost 4 bases and J lost 5, with 10 bases in between. Looked up from germline, CDR1 is ENHRY and CDR2 is SYGVKD. The CDR3 is 13 residues long. CDR3 nucleotide sequence: TGTGCCATCAGTGGCGTCTATAGAGATACGCAGTATTTT. The encoded protein is CAISGVYRDTQYF.

V usage is TRBV7-2 and J usage is TRBJ2-1; 13 bases fit TRBD2. The CDR3 is made up of 15 amino acids. With V trimmed by 4 bases and J by 4 bases, 1 base remained unmatched. Germline V lookup: CDR1 SGHTA, CDR2 FQGNSA. This CDR3 reads CASSSGLAGYNEQFF. In DNA, the CDR3 is TGTGCCAGCAGCTCGGGACTAGCGGGATACAATGAGCAGTTCTTC.

The chain couples TRBV9 to TRBJ2-5, with a weak D call TRBD2 (5 bases). The CDR3 has 15 residues. Per germline, CDR1 SGDLS and CDR2 YYNGEE. V dropped 0 bases and J dropped 5 bases, with 14 bases sitting between them. The CDR3 DNA reads TGTGCCAGCAGCGTAGGGTCGGGGTCTGTGGAGACCCAGTACTTC. Translating it yields CASSVGSGSVETQYF.

V is TRBV7-7 and J is TRBJ1-5; perhaps TRBD1 as D (6 bases). The CDR3 is 13 amino acids. Per the germline V gene, CDR1 is SSHAT and CDR2 is FNYEAQ (reference sequence). Between the trimmed V and J ends, which lost 9 bases and 4 bases, there was a span of 13 bases. The CDR3 loop is CARFATGNQPQHF. The DNA for the CDR3 is TGTGCCAGGTTCGCTACAGGGAATCAGCCCCAGCATTTT.

The chain uses TRBV21-1 and TRBJ2-7; the D call of TRBD2 is as the table states it, not checked on the DNA. TRBV21-1 is a listed pseudogene. This CDR3 region has 11 residues. The CDR3 region has the DNA TGTGCCAGCATTGGGACTAGCGAGCAGTACTTC. Its translation is CASIGTSEQYF.